Listed below are T cell receptor beta chains from one sample, sequenced in a study of vaccination and CD4 T cells after COVID-19. MiXCR, run by TCRdb on the PCR reads, gives a single entry per CDR3 protein. The data show some 7,600 distinct CDR3 sequences, roughly 30% seen once. No antigen has been assigned to these receptors. The sequenced sample consisted of CD4+ T cells from blood, cultured in vitro. The receptors were sampled from a human donor in good health. Each CDR3 is given with its conserved first and last residue. The order of the fields is CDR3 DNA, CDR3 protein, clone size, J gene, V gene, D gene. D genes are given only for firm matches. Clone size is not always given. Where it is, it says once, few, many or a class for expanded clones.

CDR3nt: TGTGCCAGCAGTCCCCCCTCGGGGACAAGCTCCTACAATGAGCAGTTCTTC; CDR3aa: CASSPPSGTSSYNEQFF; abundance: few; j_gene: TRBJ2-1; v_gene: TRBV27; d_gene: NA
CDR3nt: TGTGCCAGCAGCTTTGGGGCCAGTAATTCACCCCTCCACTTT; CDR3aa: CASSFGASNSPLHF; abundance: few; j_gene: TRBJ1-6; v_gene: TRBV7-2; d_gene: NA
CDR3nt: TGTGCCAGCAGCTTATCCGAGACCCAGTACTTC; CDR3aa: CASSLSETQYF; abundance: few; j_gene: TRBJ2-5; v_gene: TRBV7-9; d_gene: NA
CDR3nt: TGTGCCAGCTCCCCAAAAGGACAGGGGGGAGATACGCAGTATTTT; CDR3aa: CASSPKGQGGDTQYF; abundance: few; j_gene: TRBJ2-3; v_gene: TRBV19; d_gene: TRBD1
CDR3nt: TGTGCCAGCAAAAACCGGGACGGCTTTAATTCACCCCTCCACTTT; CDR3aa: CASKNRDGFNSPLHF; abundance: few; j_gene: TRBJ1-6; v_gene: TRBV6-1; d_gene: NA
CDR3nt: TGCAGTGCTAAGGACGCGGGCCTTCGGTGGGGTGATACGCAGTATTTT; CDR3aa: CSAKDAGLRWGDTQYF; abundance: NA; j_gene: TRBJ2-3; v_gene: TRBV20-1; d_gene: NA
CDR3nt: TGTGCCAGCAGTCCATCCTCAGGGGGAGGGACTGAAGCTTTCTTT; CDR3aa: CASSPSSGGGTEAFF; abundance: NA; j_gene: TRBJ1-1; v_gene: TRBV6-1; d_gene: TRBD1
CDR3nt: TGTGCCAGCCGGACAGCCGGGGAGCTGTTTTTT; CDR3aa: CASRTAGELFF; abundance: NA; j_gene: TRBJ2-2; v_gene: TRBV25-1; d_gene: NA
CDR3nt: TGTGCCAGCAGGTCTTGGGCTAGCGGGATGAATGAGCAGTTCTTC; CDR3aa: CASRSWASGMNEQFF; abundance: few; j_gene: TRBJ2-1; v_gene: TRBV27; d_gene: TRBD2
CDR3nt: TGTGCCAGCAGTTTAGGTCTGGTGGGGGAGAATGGCTACACCTTC; CDR3aa: CASSLGLVGENGYTF; abundance: NA; j_gene: TRBJ1-2; v_gene: TRBV12-3/TRBV12-4; d_gene: NA
CDR3nt: TGTGCCAGCAGTTCCCTAGCGGGAGGGCCTTCCCCCCTCTACGAGCAGTACTTC; CDR3aa: CASSSLAGGPSPLYEQYF; abundance: NA; j_gene: TRBJ2-7; v_gene: TRBV28; d_gene: TRBD2
CDR3nt: TGTGCCAGCAGCCTCAGGACAGGGTGCACAGATACGCAGTATTTT; CDR3aa: CASSLRTGCTDTQYF; abundance: once; j_gene: TRBJ2-3; v_gene: TRBV21-1; d_gene: NA
CDR3nt: TGTGCCAGTAGTATTCAGGGCGGGAGGGCCCCCGAGCAGTACTTC; CDR3aa: CASSIQGGRAPEQYF; abundance: NA; j_gene: TRBJ2-7; v_gene: TRBV19; d_gene: TRBD2
CDR3nt: TGTGCCAGCAGTGCACCAACAGGAGGCTCCCACGAGCAGTACTTC; CDR3aa: CASSAPTGGSHEQYF; abundance: NA; j_gene: TRBJ2-7; v_gene: TRBV28; d_gene: NA
CDR3nt: TGTGCCAGCAGTCAAGCCGCCAGGTACACTGAAGCTTTCTTT; CDR3aa: CASSQAARYTEAFF; abundance: NA; j_gene: TRBJ1-1; v_gene: TRBV11-3; d_gene: NA
CDR3nt: TGTGCCGCCTCCGGGACCTCCTACGAGCAGTACTTC; CDR3aa: CAASGTSYEQYF; abundance: NA; j_gene: TRBJ2-7; v_gene: TRBV6-1; d_gene: NA
CDR3nt: TGTGCCAGCGCAGTGAGCTCCTACGAGCAGTACTTC; CDR3aa: CASAVSSYEQYF; abundance: few; j_gene: TRBJ2-7; v_gene: TRBV7-2; d_gene: NA
CDR3nt: TGCAGTGCCCCTCGGGGGCTTGGTCAGCCCCAGCATTTT; CDR3aa: CSAPRGLGQPQHF; abundance: NA; j_gene: TRBJ1-5; v_gene: TRBV20-1; d_gene: NA
CDR3nt: TGTGCCAGCAGCTTAGCCTCACGGGGGACTGGCGTAAATGAGCAGTTCTTC; CDR3aa: CASSLASRGTGVNEQFF; abundance: NA; j_gene: TRBJ2-1; v_gene: TRBV7-9; d_gene: NA
CDR3nt: TGCAGTGCTAGAACGAGCACAGATACGCAGTATTTT; CDR3aa: CSARTSTDTQYF; abundance: NA; j_gene: TRBJ2-3; v_gene: TRBV20-1; d_gene: NA
CDR3nt: TGTGCCAGCAGCACGCCCACTAGCGACCAAGAGACCCAGTACTTC; CDR3aa: CASSTPTSDQETQYF; abundance: NA; j_gene: TRBJ2-5; v_gene: TRBV11-3; d_gene: TRBD2
CDR3nt: TGTGCCAGCAGACGCCTCGGCGGTGATAATTCACCCCTCCACTTT; CDR3aa: CASRRLGGDNSPLHF; abundance: medium-sized; j_gene: TRBJ1-6; v_gene: TRBV27; d_gene: NA
CDR3nt: TGTGCCAGCAGCTTAACTCCCGTGACAGGGAACACTGAAGCTTTCTTT; CDR3aa: CASSLTPVTGNTEAFF; abundance: few; j_gene: TRBJ1-1; v_gene: TRBV7-2; d_gene: NA
CDR3nt: TGTGCCAGTAGTATGGCAGGTGCCTATGGCTACACCTTC; CDR3aa: CASSMAGAYGYTF; abundance: NA; j_gene: TRBJ1-2; v_gene: TRBV19; d_gene: NA
CDR3nt: TGCAGTGCCCGTACAGGGGAGGGAGGCTACACCTTC; CDR3aa: CSARTGEGGYTF; abundance: few; j_gene: TRBJ1-2; v_gene: TRBV20-1; d_gene: TRBD1
CDR3nt: TGTGCCAGCTCACCAGTCGGCCTTCGAGAGTCTGGCTACACCTTC; CDR3aa: CASSPVGLRESGYTF; abundance: few; j_gene: TRBJ1-2; v_gene: TRBV18; d_gene: NA
CDR3nt: TGCGCCAGCAGCTTGGTTGGACACTTGAACACTGAAGCTTTCTTT; CDR3aa: CASSLVGHLNTEAFF; abundance: NA; j_gene: TRBJ1-1; v_gene: TRBV5-1; d_gene: NA
CDR3nt: TGTGCTAGCAGCAAAAGCGGCGGGGGAGAGACCCAGTACTTC; CDR3aa: CASSKSGGGETQYF; abundance: few; j_gene: TRBJ2-5; v_gene: TRBV7-7; d_gene: TRBD2
CDR3nt: TGTGCCTGGATCAGAACCTCCCCGGCCAACGTCCTGACTTTC; CDR3aa: CAWIRTSPANVLTF; abundance: few; j_gene: TRBJ2-6; v_gene: TRBV30; d_gene: NA
CDR3nt: TGTGCCAGCAGCCAACGACGACAGGGGGACACCGGGGAGCTGTTTTTT; CDR3aa: CASSQRRQGDTGELFF; abundance: NA; j_gene: TRBJ2-2; v_gene: TRBV4-2; d_gene: TRBD1
CDR3nt: TGCAGTGCTAGAGCCCATGGGTCTAGAAACACCATATATTTT; CDR3aa: CSARAHGSRNTIYF; abundance: NA; j_gene: TRBJ1-3; v_gene: TRBV20-1; d_gene: NA
CDR3nt: TGCAGCGTAGCGGGACAGGGGGCTGTGGGCTACACCTTC; CDR3aa: CSVAGQGAVGYTF; abundance: NA; j_gene: TRBJ1-2; v_gene: TRBV29-1; d_gene: TRBD1
CDR3nt: TGTGCCGTTCACCGGGACAGAAGTCGAACTGAAGCTTTCTTT; CDR3aa: CAVHRDRSRTEAFF; abundance: few; j_gene: TRBJ1-1; v_gene: TRBV27; d_gene: TRBD1
CDR3nt: TGTGCCAGCACCCTCACAGGGACAGGGGGCTATGGCTACACCTTC; CDR3aa: CASTLTGTGGYGYTF; abundance: few; j_gene: TRBJ1-2; v_gene: TRBV6-1; d_gene: TRBD1
CDR3nt: TGTGCCAGCTCACCAAAGGGGGGGCGATTCGAGCCCCAGCATTTT; CDR3aa: CASSPKGGRFEPQHF; abundance: NA; j_gene: TRBJ1-5; v_gene: TRBV18; d_gene: NA
CDR3nt: TGTGCCAGTTCGGACAGGTACTATGGCTACACCTTC; CDR3aa: CASSDRYYGYTF; abundance: NA; j_gene: TRBJ1-2; v_gene: TRBV19; d_gene: TRBD1
CDR3nt: TGTGCCAGCAGTGTCACCCATAGCAATCAGCCCCAGCATTTT; CDR3aa: CASSVTHSNQPQHF; abundance: medium-sized; j_gene: TRBJ1-5; v_gene: TRBV6-1; d_gene: NA
CDR3nt: TGCGCCAGCAGCTTACTAGCGGGGAGCTCCTACAATGAGCAGTTCTTC; CDR3aa: CASSLLAGSSYNEQFF; abundance: NA; j_gene: TRBJ2-1; v_gene: TRBV5-1; d_gene: TRBD2
CDR3nt: TGTGCCAGCAGTGAACTTTTCGGGGAGCTTCGGGATACGCAGTATTTT; CDR3aa: CASSELFGELRDTQYF; abundance: NA; j_gene: TRBJ2-3; v_gene: TRBV6-1; d_gene: NA
CDR3nt: TGCAGTGCGCCCGGCAGATTACATGAGCAGTTCTTC; CDR3aa: CSAPGRLHEQFF; abundance: NA; j_gene: TRBJ2-1; v_gene: TRBV20-1; d_gene: NA
CDR3nt: TGCGCCAGCAGCTTGGCCATCGGGAACTATGGCTACACCTTC; CDR3aa: CASSLAIGNYGYTF; abundance: NA; j_gene: TRBJ1-2; v_gene: TRBV5-1; d_gene: NA
CDR3nt: TGTGCCAGCAGCTTATTAGGCTCCGGTAGCAATCAGCCCCAGCATTTT; CDR3aa: CASSLLGSGSNQPQHF; abundance: few; j_gene: TRBJ1-5; v_gene: TRBV7-2; d_gene: NA
CDR3nt: TGTGCCAGCAGCCGTGCCAGGGGGAATCAGCCCCAGCATTTT; CDR3aa: CASSRARGNQPQHF; abundance: NA; j_gene: TRBJ1-5; v_gene: TRBV5-5; d_gene: TRBD1
CDR3nt: TGTGCCAGCAGCGGGGGGTTCTCCTACAATGAGCAGTTCTTC; CDR3aa: CASSGGFSYNEQFF; abundance: NA; j_gene: TRBJ2-1; v_gene: TRBV27; d_gene: TRBD2
CDR3nt: TGCAGTGCTAGTCAGGGCTCACTGAACACTGAAGCTTTCTTT; CDR3aa: CSASQGSLNTEAFF; abundance: NA; j_gene: TRBJ1-1; v_gene: TRBV20-1; d_gene: NA
CDR3nt: TGTGCCATCAGTGAGACAGTGCAACAAAACATTCAGTACTTC; CDR3aa: CAISETVQQNIQYF; abundance: NA; j_gene: TRBJ2-4; v_gene: TRBV10-3; d_gene: NA
CDR3nt: TGCAGTGCTAGATTCCCCCGGGTAACTTCCTACGAGCAGTACTTC; CDR3aa: CSARFPRVTSYEQYF; abundance: NA; j_gene: TRBJ2-7; v_gene: TRBV20-1; d_gene: NA
CDR3nt: TGTGCCATCAGTGAGTCAGGGGGAGCAGGTAATGAGCAGTTCTTC; CDR3aa: CAISESGGAGNEQFF; abundance: few; j_gene: TRBJ2-1; v_gene: TRBV10-3; d_gene: NA
CDR3nt: TGTGCTAGCAGCCTTGACAGGGCCACCGGGGAGCTGTTTTTT; CDR3aa: CASSLDRATGELFF; abundance: few; j_gene: TRBJ2-2; v_gene: TRBV7-7; d_gene: TRBD1
CDR3nt: TGCAGCGGGCGGACAGGACCCTACGAGCAGTACTTC; CDR3aa: CSGRTGPYEQYF; abundance: NA; j_gene: TRBJ2-7; v_gene: TRBV29-1; d_gene: TRBD1
CDR3nt: TGTGCCAGCAGCTTAGTGCTGGGCTCCTACGAGCAGTACTTC; CDR3aa: CASSLVLGSYEQYF; abundance: NA; j_gene: TRBJ2-7; v_gene: TRBV11-2; d_gene: NA
CDR3nt: TGCAGTGCGCGAACTCGAAGCTCCTACAATGAGCAGTTCTTC; CDR3aa: CSARTRSSYNEQFF; abundance: few; j_gene: TRBJ2-1; v_gene: TRBV20-1; d_gene: NA
CDR3nt: TGTGCCAGCACCGGGACTGCCTCCTACGAGCAGTACTTC; CDR3aa: CASTGTASYEQYF; abundance: few; j_gene: TRBJ2-7; v_gene: TRBV27; d_gene: NA
CDR3nt: TGTGCCAGCAGTGTTGGGGGGAGGAGTACCTACAATGAGCAGTTCTTC; CDR3aa: CASSVGGRSTYNEQFF; abundance: NA; j_gene: TRBJ2-1; v_gene: TRBV2; d_gene: NA
CDR3nt: TGTGCCAGCAGTTCAACTAGCACAGATACGCAGTATTTT; CDR3aa: CASSSTSTDTQYF; abundance: few; j_gene: TRBJ2-3; v_gene: TRBV6-2/TRBV6-3; d_gene: NA
CDR3nt: TGTGCCAGCAGTGAAGCCGGCGGGGGCCACTATGGCTACACCTTC; CDR3aa: CASSEAGGGHYGYTF; abundance: few; j_gene: TRBJ1-2; v_gene: TRBV6-1; d_gene: NA